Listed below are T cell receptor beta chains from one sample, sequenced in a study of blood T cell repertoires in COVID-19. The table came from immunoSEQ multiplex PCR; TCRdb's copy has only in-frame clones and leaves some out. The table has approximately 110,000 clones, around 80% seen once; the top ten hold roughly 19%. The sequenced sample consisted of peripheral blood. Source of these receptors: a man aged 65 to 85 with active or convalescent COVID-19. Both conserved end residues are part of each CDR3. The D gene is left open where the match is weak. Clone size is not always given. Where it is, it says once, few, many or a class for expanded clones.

TGCGCCAGCAAATCGGGACTCCTGAGCTCCTACAATGAGCAGTTCTTC,CASKSGLLSSYNEQFF,NA,NA,TRBV5-1,TRBJ2-1
TGTGCCATCAGTGAAGGGACACAGTATGGCTACACCTTC,CAISEGTQYGYTF,NA,NA,TRBV10-3,TRBJ1-2
TGTGCCAGCAGACCGGGACAGGGGTACACCGGGGAGCTGTTTTTT,CASRPGQGYTGELFF,NA,TRBD1,TRBV28,TRBJ2-2
TGTGCCAGCAGCAGACCCTATTTAGGGGGCGAGCAGTACTTC,CASSRPYLGGEQYF,NA,NA,TRBV21-1,TRBJ2-7
TGTGCCAGCAGCTCCCGGGACAGGGGGCACGAGCAGTACTTC,CASSSRDRGHEQYF,NA,TRBD1,TRBV3-1/TRBV3-2,TRBJ2-7
TGTGCCAGCAGCGTAGATCCAGGGGGGAACTACGAGCAGTACTTC,CASSVDPGGNYEQYF,NA,NA,TRBV9,TRBJ2-7
TGTGCCAGCAGCACCGGGACTACGCCCCAAGAGACCCAGTACTTC,CASSTGTTPQETQYF,once,TRBD2,TRBV7-3,TRBJ2-5
TGCGCCAGCACCCCCCGGACTACCAAGACCAAAAACATTCAGTACTTC,CASTPRTTKTKNIQYF,NA,NA,TRBV10-2,TRBJ2-4
TGTGCCAGCAGCTTAGAAGCGGGGAGCACAGATACGCAGTATTTT,CASSLEAGSTDTQYF,NA,TRBD2,TRBV7-3,TRBJ2-3
TGCGCCAGCAGCTTTAGCGGGAGCGCCAATGAGCAGTTCTTC,CASSFSGSANEQFF,NA,TRBD2,TRBV5-1,TRBJ2-1
TGTGCCAGCAGCCCTGGACAGGGGAACACTGAAGCTTTCTTT,CASSPGQGNTEAFF,NA,TRBD1,TRBV2,TRBJ1-1
TGCAGCGTTGAAGTTGGGACTAGCGGTTCCTACAATGAGCAGTTCTTC,CSVEVGTSGSYNEQFF,NA,TRBD2,TRBV29-1,TRBJ2-1
TGTGCCAGCAGCGTAGTAGGGGAACGATACAATGAGCAGTTCTTC,CASSVVGERYNEQFF,NA,NA,TRBV9,TRBJ2-1
TGTGCCAGCAGTTACTCCTCTTTCAATCAGCCCCAGCATTTT,CASSYSSFNQPQHF,NA,NA,TRBV6-5,TRBJ1-5
TGTGCCAGCAGTGCCTCCGGGACAGGGGGCGGCTATGGCTACACCTTC,CASSASGTGGGYGYTF,few,TRBD1,TRBV6-1,TRBJ1-2
TGTGCCAGCAGCTCAGGCGGGGATGCTAACTATGGCTACACCTTC,CASSSGGDANYGYTF,NA,NA,TRBV7-9,TRBJ1-2
TGTGCCTGGGACAGTGGAGATACGCAGTATTTT,CAWDSGDTQYF,NA,NA,TRBV30,TRBJ2-3
TGTGCCAGCAGTCCGACCCAGAGACAGGGCATGAGCGAGCAGTACTTC,CASSPTQRQGMSEQYF,NA,TRBD1,TRBV28,TRBJ2-7
TGCGCCAGCACTCCAGGGCCTTTAGTAGACTATGGCTACACCTTC,CASTPGPLVDYGYTF,NA,NA,TRBV5-1,TRBJ1-2
TGTGCCACCAGCAGAGATCTAGTTGGGGCCGGCGGGGAGCTGTTTTTT,CATSRDLVGAGGELFF,NA,NA,TRBV15,TRBJ2-2
TGTGCCAGCAGCTTAGAACAGGGACCCACAGATACGCAGTATTTT,CASSLEQGPTDTQYF,NA,NA,TRBV7-9,TRBJ2-3
TGTGCCAGCAGGCGGGACTCCTTCAGCAATCAGCCCCAGCATTTT,CASRRDSFSNQPQHF,NA,NA,TRBV6-5,TRBJ1-5
TGTGCCAGTAGTAGGACAGGGTATGAGCAGTTCTTC,CASSRTGYEQFF,few,TRBD1,TRBV19,TRBJ2-1